These 26 T cell receptor beta chains were sequenced from one sample in a study of cytotoxic CD8 clonotypes in ibrutinib-treated CLL (dated by TCRdb to the early 2020s). In the paper's terms, the time point label means: about a year on ibrutinib. The library was built by means of the immunoSEQ multiplex PCR assay. The table was pulled from immuneACCESS by TCRdb, which kept in-frame rearrangements only. Such tables lose some clones; where checked, under half of the loss comes from unresolved V genes, and the rest has no known cause. The sample yields some 63,000 clones; 75% to 95% were counted once. The ten largest clones represent approximately 3.1% of the sample. The starting material was PBMCs, obtained after 12 months of ibrutinib treatment. These receptor sequences come from a human donor with chronic lymphocytic leukemia.

The chain employs TRBV6-6 and TRBJ2-7, with TRBD1 as a possible D gene (6 bases). This CDR3 is 14 amino acids long. CDR1 and CDR2 from the germline V gene are MNHNY and SVGAGI (reference sequence). V lost 1 base and J lost 4, with 11 bases in between. The CDR3: CASSYYTGWYEQYF. CDR3 coding DNA: TGTGCCAGCAGTTACTACACAGGGTGGTACGAGCAGTACTTC.

The chain has TRBV9 and TRBJ2-3; D ambiguous. The CDR3 extends over 13 amino acids. Trimming stripped 0 bases from V and 5 bases from J, with 7 bases between. The germline V gene has CDR1 SGDLS and CDR2 YYNGEE. CDR3 sequence reads: CASSVAWLDTQYF. The DNA for the CDR3 is TGTGCCAGCAGCGTAGCCTGGTTAGATACGCAGTATTTT.

The rearrangement joins TRBV10-1 to TRBJ2-5; 16 bases align to TRBD2. Germline V gives CDR1 WNHNN, CDR2 SYGVQD (reference sequence). Trimming took 5 bases from V and 4 from J; bases not matched to a gene: 4. This CDR3 contains 16 residues. CDR3 in DNA: TGCGCCAGCAGTAGGGGACTAGCGGGAGGGTTAGAGACCCAGTACTTC. This gives the protein CASSRGLAGGLETQYF.

The chain joins TRBV11-3 to TRBJ2-6; TRBD1 might be the D (6 bases). V was trimmed by 6 bases and J by 0 bases, leaving 18 bases between them. Germline values: CDR1 SGHNT, CDR2 YENEEA. The CDR3 runs 18 residues. In DNA, the CDR3 is TGTGCCAGCAGGGGCAACAGGGTGTTGTACTCTGGGGCCAACGTCCTGACTTTC. It codes for CASRGNRVLYSGANVLTF.

The V and J genes are TRBV6-5 and TRBJ2-5, with 7 bases fitting TRBD1. There are 12 residues in the CDR3. With V trimmed by 6 bases and J by 3 bases, 1 base remained unmatched. Germline lookup yields CDR1 MNHEY and CDR2 SVGAGI. The CDR3 sequence is CASSDREETQYF. CDR3 bases: TGTGCCAGCAGCGACAGGGAAGAGACCCAGTACTTC.

The rearrangement links TRBV28 to TRBJ2-3; D is unclear. Looked up from germline, CDR1 is MDHEN and CDR2 is SYDVKM. The ends were cut back, 3 bases at V and 2 bases at J, with 21 bases in the middle. This CDR3 spans 18 amino acids. The CDR3 sequence is CASSFSTVVGRYTDTQYF. CDR3 sequence (DNA): TGTGCCAGCAGTTTCAGCACGGTGGTTGGCAGATACACAGATACGCAGTATTTT.

This chain links TRBV5-1 with TRBJ2-7, with D maybe TRBD2 (5 bases). CDR1 and CDR2 (germline): SGHRS, YFSETQ. Trimming cost V 0 bases and J 6 bases, with 7 bases left between them. There are 12 residues in the CDR3. The CDR3 nucleotides read TGCGCCAGCAGCTTGGACGGGGTCGAGCAGTACTTC. Its translation is CASSLDGVEQYF.

CDR3 protein: CASSYSPSRFGYGYTF. As DNA, the CDR3 is TGTGCCAGCAGTTACTCTCCGTCACGGTTTGGCTATGGCTACACCTTC. This rearrangement joins TRBV6-6 to TRBJ1-2; D is unclear. Germline values: CDR1 MNHNY, CDR2 SVGAGI (reference sequence). Trimming stripped 0 bases from V and 4 bases from J, with 15 bases between. CDR3 length: 16 amino acids.

The chain couples TRBV5-1 to TRBJ2-7, with 13 nucleotides matching TRBD2. This CDR3 contains 16 residues. CDR1 is SGHRS, CDR2 YFSETQ, per germline. With V trimmed by 4 bases and J by 2 bases, 6 bases remained unmatched. CDR3 in DNA: TGCGCCAGCAGCAGGGGGACTAGCGGGGAACCCTACGAGCAGTACTTC. Protein product: CASSRGTSGEPYEQYF.

V gene TRBV30 combines with J gene TRBJ1-4; D unresolved. Germline CDR1 is GTSNPN and CDR2 is SVGIG (reference sequence). V was clipped by 8 bases and J by 0 bases, with 4 bases between them. The CDR3 consists of 11 residues. CDR3 sequence reads: CAGTTNEKLFF. CDR3 in DNA: TGTGCCGGCACAACTAATGAAAAACTGTTTTTT.

The CDR3 sequence is CASSPWTGDGTNQPQHF. The CDR3 region has the DNA TGTGCCAGCAGCCCCTGGACAGGGGACGGCACGAATCAGCCCCAGCATTTT. The rearrangement uses TRBV7-6 and TRBJ1-5, with TRBD1 matching over 9 bases. With V trimmed by 5 bases and J by 4 bases, 12 bases remained unmatched. The germline gives CDR1 SGHVS, CDR2 FNYEAQ. The CDR3 totals 17 residues.

DNA of the CDR3: TGTGCCAGCAGTTTGCCGCAGGGAGCTGGGAACACCGGGGAGCTGTTTTTT. It encodes CASSLPQGAGNTGELFF. The rearrangement uses TRBV27 and TRBJ2-2; perhaps D is TRBD1 or TRBD2 (5 bases each). Germline lookup yields CDR1 MNHEY and CDR2 SMNVEV (reference sequence). CDR3 length: 17 amino acids. Trimming took 3 bases from V and 1 from J, leaving 15 bases between them.

CDR3 in DNA: TGCAGCGCATGGGGGGACTATGGCTACACCTTC. Translated, it gives CSAWGDYGYTF. This chain joins TRBV29-1 and TRBJ1-2, with D tentatively TRBD1 (5 bases). Deletions cut 7 bases from V and 3 bases from J, with 9 bases between. Germline V CDR1 and CDR2: SQVTM, ANQGSEA. This CDR3 has 11 amino acids.

DNA for the CDR3: TGTGCCAGCAGCATAAGACAGGGGGCGGAGACCCAGTACTTC. Its protein product is CASSIRQGAETQYF. V usage is TRBV6-1 and J usage is TRBJ2-5, with 10 bases aligning to TRBD1. Germline V gene sequence: CDR1 MNHNS, CDR2 SASEGT. The CDR3 length is 14 residues. V dropped 6 bases and J dropped 5; count of bases not matched to a gene: 6.

This clone occurred once. This sequence joins TRBV28 and TRBJ1-2; tentatively, D is TRBD1 (5 bases). In germline, CDR1 is MDHEN, CDR2 SYDVKM. The CDR3 runs 14 residues. Trimming cost V 5 bases and J 4 bases, with 14 bases left between them. The CDR3 loop is CASSKRGFPYGYTF. The CDR3 DNA reads TGTGCCAGCAGTAAACGGGGGTTTCCCTATGGCTACACCTTC.

The chain carries TRBV28 and TRBJ2-7; TRBD2 aligns across 12 bases. Germline trimming cut 8 bases from V and 3 bases from J; bases unmatched to any gene: 11. CDR3 length: 16 amino acids. CDR1 is MDHEN and CDR2 is SYDVKM in the germline V gene. The chain's CDR3 is CASGSGLAGFVYEQYF. Here the CDR3 DNA reads TGTGCCAGCGGTTCGGGACTAGCGGGTTTCGTCTACGAGCAGTACTTC.

The chain carries TRBV5-1 and TRBJ2-3, with 7 bases that match TRBD1. In germline, CDR1 is SGHRS, CDR2 YFSETQ. This CDR3 contains 15 residues. J lost 2 bases, V lost 2 bases, and 5 bases had no gene match. The CDR3 coding sequence is TGCGCCAGCAGCTTAAATGACAGGGACACAGATACGCAGTATTTT. It codes for CASSLNDRDTDTQYF.

V gene TRBV6-1 combines with J gene TRBJ1-4, with 7 positions matching TRBD1. In germline, CDR1 is MNHNS, CDR2 SASEGT. The CDR3 spans 15 residues. J was trimmed by 7 bases and V by 3 bases; bases with no gene match: 8. This chain's CDR3 is CASSESQGGGEKLFF. In DNA, the CDR3 is TGTGCCAGCAGTGAGTCCCAGGGGGGAGGTGAAAAACTGTTTTTT.

V and J are TRBV6-5 and TRBJ1-4; D is unclear. The CDR3 is 11 residues long. Trimming shortened V by 8 bases and J by 7 bases, and 8 bases separated the two germline ends. CDR1 and CDR2 (germline): MNHEY, SVGAGI. In DNA form, the CDR3 reads TGTGCCAGCGCCAAATCTGAAAAACTGTTTTTT. Its translation is CASAKSEKLFF.

This clone was recorded once. The J gene is TRBJ2-7, the V gene TRBV6-5; TRBD1 matches 10 bases. The CDR3 has 16 amino acids. Germline assignment: CDR1 MNHEY and CDR2 SVGAGI. V lost 2 bases, J lost 7 bases, and 11 bases stayed unmatched. The CDR3 region has the DNA TGTGCCAGCAGTTACCGTCCGGGACAGGGGCTAAGGGAGCAGTACTTC. Its protein product is CASSYRPGQGLREQYF.

The chain carries TRBV15 and TRBJ2-1; TRBD2 agrees at 10 bases. There are 16 residues in the CDR3. In germline, CDR1 is LNHNV, CDR2 YYDKDF (reference sequence). V was clipped by 0 bases and J by 7 bases; unmatched bases: 6. The CDR3 nucleotides read TGTGCCACCAGCAGAGATCCTAGCGGGGGTGGGAATGAGCAGTTCTTC. Translating gives CATSRDPSGGGNEQFF. Based on the CDR3 plus reference TRBV15 and TRBJ2-1, the full variable domain is DAMVIQNPRYQVTQFGKPVTLSCSQTLNHNVMYWYQQKSSQAPKLLFHYYDKDFNNEADTPDNFQSRRPNTSFCFLDIRSPGLGDTAMYLCATSRDPSGGGNEQFFGPGTRLTVL.

V gene TRBV6-5 combines with J gene TRBJ2-7; 9 bases are shared with TRBD1. The CDR3 consists of 15 residues. Germline V gene data show CDR1 as MNHEY and CDR2 as SVGAGI. V lost 6 bases to trimming and J lost 3 bases; unmatched junction nucleotides: 9. CDR3 loop: CASSETGTGNYEQYF. The DNA of the CDR3 is TGTGCCAGCAGCGAGACCGGGACAGGGAACTACGAGCAGTACTTC.

The gene calls are TRBV19 and TRBJ2-7, with D perhaps given as TRBD1 or TRBD2 (5 bases each). The CDR3 is 16 amino acids. Trimming took off 4 bases at V and 2 bases at J, with 18 bases between the two ends. Per the germline V gene, CDR1 is LNHDA and CDR2 is SQIVND (reference sequence). In DNA, the CDR3 is TGTGCCAGTAGTACCGCGAGGGACCCTCATCCCTACGAGCAGTACTTC. This gives the protein CASSTARDPHPYEQYF.

The chain couples TRBV27 to TRBJ1-5; D is perhaps TRBD1 (6 bases). Per germline, CDR1 MNHEY and CDR2 SMNVEV (reference sequence). CDR3 length equals 13 residues. Trimming pared 7 bases from V and 6 bases from J, leaving 13 bases between. The CDR3 protein is CASTGDLGQPQHF. The CDR3 nucleotides read TGTGCCAGCACAGGGGATTTAGGTCAGCCCCAGCATTTT.

This clone has more than one count but fewer than ten. This rearrangement joins TRBV5-1 to TRBJ1-2; 10 bases are a match to TRBD1. The CDR3 has 16 amino acids. CDR1 SGHRS and CDR2 YFSETQ come from the germline V gene. J was trimmed by 2 bases and V by 0 bases; bases with no gene match: 4. The CDR3 sequence: CASSLAGDRGNYGYTF. CDR3 nucleotides: TGCGCCAGCAGCTTGGCCGGGGACAGGGGAAACTATGGCTACACCTTC.

This clone was seen just once. The genes are TRBV6-1 and TRBJ1-1, with no clear D. Looked up from germline, CDR1 is MNHNS and CDR2 is SASEGT. The V gene lost 2 bases and the J gene lost 5 bases, with 3 bases spanning the gap. CDR3 size: 11 residues. CDR3 amino acids: CASSEPTEAFF. In DNA form, the CDR3 reads TGTGCCAGCAGTGAACCGACTGAAGCTTTCTTT.